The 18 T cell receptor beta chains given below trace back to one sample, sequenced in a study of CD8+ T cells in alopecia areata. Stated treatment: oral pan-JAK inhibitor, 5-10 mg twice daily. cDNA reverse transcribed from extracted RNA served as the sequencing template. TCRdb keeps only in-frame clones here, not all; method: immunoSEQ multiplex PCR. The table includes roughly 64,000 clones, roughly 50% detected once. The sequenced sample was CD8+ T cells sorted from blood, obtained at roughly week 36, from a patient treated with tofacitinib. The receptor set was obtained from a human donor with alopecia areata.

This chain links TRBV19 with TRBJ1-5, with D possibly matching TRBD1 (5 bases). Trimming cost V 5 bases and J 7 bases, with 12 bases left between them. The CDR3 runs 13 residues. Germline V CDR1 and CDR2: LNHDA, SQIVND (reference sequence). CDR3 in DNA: TGTGCCAGTAGTTACCGGGGGGACCAGCCCCAGCATTTT. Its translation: CASSYRGDQPQHF.

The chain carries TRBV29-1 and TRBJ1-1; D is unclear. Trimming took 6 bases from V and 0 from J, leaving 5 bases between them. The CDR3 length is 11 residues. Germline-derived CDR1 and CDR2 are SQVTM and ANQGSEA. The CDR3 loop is CSVVMNTEAFF. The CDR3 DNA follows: TGCAGCGTGGTGATGAACACTGAAGCTTTCTTT.

The CDR3 region is CASSPGMNTEAFF. The CDR3 DNA reads as TGTGCCAGTAGTCCAGGAATGAACACTGAAGCTTTCTTT. V usage is TRBV19 and J usage is TRBJ1-1; D remains unclear. Trimming left V 5 bases short and J 0 bases short, with 7 bases between. The CDR3 spans 13 residues. In germline, CDR1 is LNHDA, CDR2 SQIVND (reference sequence). The complete variable domain, with remaining parts taken from reference TRBV19 and TRBJ1-1, reads DGGITQSPKYLFRKEGQNVTLSCEQNLNHDAMYWYRQDPGQGLRLIYYSQIVNDFQKGDIAEGYSVSREKKESFPLTVTSAQKNPTAFYLCASSPGMNTEAFFGQGTRLTVV.

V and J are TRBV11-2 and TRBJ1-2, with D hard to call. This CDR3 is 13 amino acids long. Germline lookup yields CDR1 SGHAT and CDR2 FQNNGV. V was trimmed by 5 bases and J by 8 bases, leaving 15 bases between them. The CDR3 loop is CASSPDAGSGYTF. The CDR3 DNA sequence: TGTGCCAGCAGCCCAGACGCTGGGAGCGGCTACACCTTC.

CDR3 sequence reads: CASSFRDRAYEQYF. For the CDR3, the DNA is TGCGCCAGCAGCTTCCGGGACCGCGCCTACGAGCAGTACTTC. The rearrangement uses TRBV5-1 and TRBJ2-7, with D perhaps matching TRBD1 or TRBD2 (5 bases each). The germline gives CDR1 SGHRS, CDR2 YFSETQ. The CDR3 extends over 14 amino acids. V was shortened by 2 bases and J by 2 bases, with 11 bases between the two germline ends.

The CDR3 protein is CASSPGRTETQYF. DNA of the CDR3: TGTGCCAGCAGCCCTGGCCGAACAGAGACCCAGTACTTC. The V gene is TRBV7-9, the J gene TRBJ2-5; D gene uncertain. The CDR3 loop spans 13 amino acids. The ends were cut back, 5 bases at V and 4 bases at J, with 11 bases in the middle. Per the germline V gene, CDR1 is SEHNR and CDR2 is FQNEAQ (reference sequence). The variable domain in full, completed from reference TRBV7-9 and TRBJ2-5, reads DTGVSQNPRHKITKRGQNVTFRCDPISEHNRLYWYRQTLGQGPEFLTYFQNEAQLEKSRLLSDRFSAERPKGSFSTLEIQRTEQGDSAMYLCASSPGRTETQYFGPGTRLLVL.

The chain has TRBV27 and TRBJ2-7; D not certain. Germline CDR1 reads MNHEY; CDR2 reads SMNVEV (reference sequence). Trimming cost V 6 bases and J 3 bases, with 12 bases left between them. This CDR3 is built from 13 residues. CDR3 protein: CASRKTTDYEQYF. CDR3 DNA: TGTGCCAGCAGAAAAACGACGGACTACGAGCAGTACTTC.

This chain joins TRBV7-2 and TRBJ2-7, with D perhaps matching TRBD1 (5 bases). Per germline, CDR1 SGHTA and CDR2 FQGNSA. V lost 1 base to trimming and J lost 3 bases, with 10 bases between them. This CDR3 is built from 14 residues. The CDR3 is CASSLGGRFYEQYF. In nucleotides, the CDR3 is TGTGCCAGCAGCTTAGGGGGCAGGTTCTACGAGCAGTACTTC.

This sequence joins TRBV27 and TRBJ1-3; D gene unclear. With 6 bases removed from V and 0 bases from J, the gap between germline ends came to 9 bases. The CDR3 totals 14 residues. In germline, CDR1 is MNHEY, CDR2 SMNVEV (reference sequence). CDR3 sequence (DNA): TGTGCCAGCAGCCCTTCTCACTCTGGAAACACCATATATTTT. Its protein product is CASSPSHSGNTIYF.

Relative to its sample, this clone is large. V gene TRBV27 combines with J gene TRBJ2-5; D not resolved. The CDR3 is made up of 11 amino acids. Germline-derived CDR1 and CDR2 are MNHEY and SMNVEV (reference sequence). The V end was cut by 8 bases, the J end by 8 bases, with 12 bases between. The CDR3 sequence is CASRTGRTQYF. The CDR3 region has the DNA TGTGCCAGCCGGACGGGCCGCACCCAGTACTTC.

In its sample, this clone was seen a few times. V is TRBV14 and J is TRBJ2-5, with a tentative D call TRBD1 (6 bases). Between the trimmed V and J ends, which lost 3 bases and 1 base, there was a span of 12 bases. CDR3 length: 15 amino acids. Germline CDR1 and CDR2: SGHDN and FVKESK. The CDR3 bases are TGTGCCAGCAGCCATTCGGGACACCGCCAAGAGACCCAGTACTTC. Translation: CASSHSGHRQETQYF. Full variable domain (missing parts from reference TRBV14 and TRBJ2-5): EAGVTQFPSHSVIEKGQTVTLRCDPISGHDNLYWYRRVMGKEIKFLLHFVKESKQDESGMPNNRFLAERTGGTYSTLKVQPAELEDSGVYFCASSHSGHRQETQYFGPGTRLLVL.

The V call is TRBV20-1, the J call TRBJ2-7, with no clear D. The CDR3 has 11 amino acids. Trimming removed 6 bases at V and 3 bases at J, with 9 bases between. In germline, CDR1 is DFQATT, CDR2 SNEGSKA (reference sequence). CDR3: CSAKLDYEQYF. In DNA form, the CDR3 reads TGCAGTGCCAAACTTGACTACGAGCAGTACTTC.

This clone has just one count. CDR3 loop: CASSGQGNYEQYF. CDR3 nucleotide sequence: TGTGCCAGCAGTGGACAGGGAAACTACGAGCAGTACTTC. This sequence joins TRBV2 and TRBJ2-7; 7 bases match TRBD1. The V segment lost 4 bases and the J segment 3 bases; nucleotides outside the gene matches: 3. From germline, CDR1 is SNHLY and CDR2 FYNNEI. CDR3 length equals 13 residues. Using reference TRBV2 and TRBJ2-7 for the parts outside the CDR3, the full variable domain is EPEVTQTPSHQVTQMGQEVILRCVPISNHLYFYWYRQILGQKVEFLVSFYNNEISEKSEIFDDQFSVERPDGSNFTLKIRSTKLEDSAMYFCASSGQGNYEQYFGPGTRLTVT.

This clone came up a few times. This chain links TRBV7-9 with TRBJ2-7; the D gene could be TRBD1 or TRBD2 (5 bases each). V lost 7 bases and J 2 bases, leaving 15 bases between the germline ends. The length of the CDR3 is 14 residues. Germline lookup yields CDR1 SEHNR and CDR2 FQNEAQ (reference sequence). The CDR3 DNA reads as TGTGCCAGCAAGCCTCCAGGGACCGCCTACGAGCAGTACTTC. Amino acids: CASKPPGTAYEQYF.

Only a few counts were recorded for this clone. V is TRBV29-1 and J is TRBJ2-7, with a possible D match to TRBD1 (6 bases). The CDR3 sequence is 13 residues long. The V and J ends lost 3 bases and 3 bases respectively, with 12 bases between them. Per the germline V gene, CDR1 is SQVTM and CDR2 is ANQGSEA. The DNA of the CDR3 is TGCAGCGTTGAGACAGGAATGAGCTACGAGCAGTACTTC. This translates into CSVETGMSYEQYF.

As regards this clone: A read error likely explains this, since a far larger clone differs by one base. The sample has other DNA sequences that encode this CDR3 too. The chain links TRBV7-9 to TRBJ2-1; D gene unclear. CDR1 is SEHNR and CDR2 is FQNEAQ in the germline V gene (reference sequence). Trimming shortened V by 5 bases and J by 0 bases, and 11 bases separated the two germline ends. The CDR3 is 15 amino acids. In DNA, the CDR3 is TGTGCCAGCAGCCAAGAACCCAGCTCCTACAATGAGCAGTTCTTC. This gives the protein CASSQEPSSYNEQFF.

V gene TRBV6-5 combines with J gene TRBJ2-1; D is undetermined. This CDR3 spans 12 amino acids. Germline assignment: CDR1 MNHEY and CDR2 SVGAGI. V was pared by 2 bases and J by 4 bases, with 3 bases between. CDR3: CASSYGYNEQFF. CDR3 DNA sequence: TGTGCCAGCAGTTACGGGTACAATGAGCAGTTCTTC.

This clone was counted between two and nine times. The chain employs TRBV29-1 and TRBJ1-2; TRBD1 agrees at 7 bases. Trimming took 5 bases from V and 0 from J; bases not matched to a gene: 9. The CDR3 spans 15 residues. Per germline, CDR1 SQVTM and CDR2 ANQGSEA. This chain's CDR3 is CSVPDRAGANYGYTF. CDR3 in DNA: TGCAGCGTTCCCGACAGGGCGGGAGCTAACTATGGCTACACCTTC.